This T cell receptor beta chain was recovered during a study of blood T cell repertoires in COVID-19. Study background: The United States, Italy and Spain were the sources of the acute and convalescent COVID-19 samples. T cells, B-cell-depleted T cells, or PBMCs supplied cDNA or gDNA.

Germline assignment: CDR1 SGHRS and CDR2 YFSETQ. Trimming shortened V by 0 bases and J by 9 bases, and 10 bases separated the two germline ends. This CDR3 comprises 13 residues. TCRdb keeps only in-frame clones here, not all; method: immunoSEQ multiplex PCR. The sample consists of fewer than 200,000 clones, around 83% of them appearing once. Sequencing was done on a sample of peripheral blood. This TCR came from a woman aged 55-75 years with acute or convalescent COVID-19. The chain uses TRBV5-1 and TRBJ2-1; D possibly corresponds to TRBD2 (6 bases). The CDR3 region is CASSLAGSFEQFF. Here the CDR3 DNA reads TGCGCCAGCAGCTTGGCCGGGAGTTTTGAGCAGTTCTTC.